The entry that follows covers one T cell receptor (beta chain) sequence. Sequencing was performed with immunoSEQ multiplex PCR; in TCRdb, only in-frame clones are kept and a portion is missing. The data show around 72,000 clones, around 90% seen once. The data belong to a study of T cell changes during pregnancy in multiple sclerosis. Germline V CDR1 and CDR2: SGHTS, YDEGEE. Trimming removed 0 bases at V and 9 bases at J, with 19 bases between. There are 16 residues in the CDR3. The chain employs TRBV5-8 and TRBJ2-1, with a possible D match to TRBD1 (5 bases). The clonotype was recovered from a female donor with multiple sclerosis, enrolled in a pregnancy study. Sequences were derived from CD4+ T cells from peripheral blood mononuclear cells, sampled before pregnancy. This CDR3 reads CASSLVQGSWLGEQFF. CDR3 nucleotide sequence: TGTGCCAGCAGCTTGGTTCAGGGAAGCTGGCTCGGTGAGCAGTTCTTC.